These T cell receptor beta chains were read from a single sample in a study of early T cells in non-severe SARS-CoV-2 infection. Each CDR3 protein is one row after TCRdb ran MiXCR on the 5' RACE reads. Of tens of thousands of distinct CDR3 sequences in the sample, roughly 12% were seen once. Sequencing was done on a sample of whole blood. Every receptor here comes from an adult who was a healthcare worker with PCR-confirmed SARS-CoV-2 infection or an uninfected control (not recorded which). Both conserved end residues are part of each CDR3. D genes are given only for firm matches. Clone size is given for some rows only: seen once, a few or many times, or a class if the clone is expanded.

d_gene,v_gene,len,j_gene,abundance,CDR3aa,CDR3nt
-,TRBV6-6,16,TRBJ1-1,many,CASSPPPSQPTKQAFF,TGTGCCAGCAGTCCCCCCCCCTCGCAACCCACTAAGCAAGCTTTCTTT
-,TRBV12-3/TRBV12-4,15,TRBJ1-1,few,CASSPRMGLNTEAFF,TGTGCCAGCAGTCCCCGGATGGGCCTGAACACTGAAGCTTTCTTT
-,TRBV20-1,15,TRBJ2-3,many,CSASPVGFSTDTQYF,TGCAGTGCTAGCCCAGTCGGATTCTCCACAGATACGCAGTATTTT
TRBD1,TRBV12-3/TRBV12-4,13,TRBJ2-5,-,CASRRTGDETQYF,TGTGCCAGCAGGCGGACAGGGGACGAGACCCAGTACTTC
TRBD2,TRBV18,13,TRBJ2-1,-,CASSPLIAGGVFF,TGTGCCAGCTCACCACTAATAGCGGGAGGGGTGTTCTTC
-,TRBV30,15,TRBJ1-2,few,CAWSDYDQSLQGYTF,TGTGCCTGGAGTGATTACGACCAGTCCCTTCAGGGCTACACCTTC
TRBD2,TRBV19,13,TRBJ2-1,-,CATRGRGYNEQFF,TGTGCCACGCGCGGGAGGGGGTACAATGAGCAGTTCTTC
-,TRBV5-1,15,TRBJ2-3,-,CASSLNPTGTDTQYF,TGCGCCAGCAGCTTAAACCCAACCGGCACAGATACGCAGTATTTT
-,TRBV5-1,14,TRBJ2-5,few,CASSSPSAGETQYF,TGCGCCAGCAGCTCCCCTTCGGCAGGGGAGACCCAGTACTTC
-,TRBV7-2,14,TRBJ1-3,few,CASSLKPSGNTIYF,TGTGCCAGCAGCTTAAAGCCTTCTGGAAACACCATATATTTT
-,TRBV7-2,13,TRBJ1-6,few,CASSFIRNSPLHF,TGTGCCAGCAGCTTCATTCGGAATTCACCCCTCCACTTT
-,TRBV5-4,13,TRBJ1-4,-,CASGPETNEKLFF,TGTGCCAGCGGCCCAGAAACTAATGAAAAACTGTTTTTT
-,TRBV18,11,TRBJ2-7,few,CASSPEVQLYF,TGTGCCAGCTCACCAGAAGTGCAGCTGTACTTC
-,TRBV7-2,13,TRBJ2-2,many,CASSLEGFGELFF,TGTGCCAGCAGCTTAGAGGGGTTCGGGGAGCTGTTTTTT
-,TRBV7-9,13,TRBJ1-1,few,CASSLVVNTEAFF,TGTGCCAGCAGCTTAGTGGTGAACACTGAAGCTTTCTTT
-,TRBV20-1,15,TRBJ1-6,-,CSASEGNSYNSPLHF,TGCAGTGCTAGTGAGGGCAACTCCTATAATTCACCCCTCCACTTT
-,TRBV20-1,16,TRBJ1-6,few,CSARSGSSSYNSPLHF,TGCAGTGCTAGGTCAGGCAGCAGCTCCTATAATTCACCCCTCCACTTT
-,TRBV12-5,12,TRBJ1-5,once,CATRVGYQPQHF,TGTGCCACGCGGGTCGGATATCAGCCCCAGCATTTT
-,TRBV11-1,11,TRBJ2-7,-,CASSLGREQYF,TGTGCCAGCAGCTTAGGGCGGGAGCAGTACTTC
TRBD2,TRBV7-9,17,TRBJ2-1,few,CASSLLLAGGWGNEQFF,TGTGCCAGCAGCCTACTCCTAGCGGGAGGGTGGGGCAATGAGCAGTTCTTC
TRBD2,TRBV5-6,16,TRBJ2-2,many,CASSFSGTRDTGELFF,TGTGCCAGCAGCTTTAGCGGGACAAGGGACACCGGGGAGCTGTTTTTT
TRBD2,TRBV6-2/TRBV6-3,18,TRBJ2-3,few,CASSHRRGGAAGTDTQYF,TGTGCCAGCAGCCACCGCCGCGGGGGGGCCGCCGGCACAGATACGCAGTATTTT
TRBD1,TRBV6-5,11,TRBJ1-2,few,CASQGAGGYTF,TGTGCCAGCCAGGGGGCCGGGGGCTACACCTTC
-,TRBV27,12,TRBJ2-7,many,CASGITGSEQYF,TGTGCCAGCGGAATTACAGGTTCCGAGCAGTACTTC
-,TRBV3-1,18,TRBJ2-3,-,CASSQDPPRLGLTDTQYF,TGTGCCAGCAGCCAAGATCCCCCCCGACTGGGACTGACAGATACGCAGTATTTT
TRBD1,TRBV12-3/TRBV12-4,15,TRBJ1-1,-,CASSDGTGGYPEAFF,TGTGCCAGCAGCGACGGGACAGGGGGTTACCCTGAAGCTTTCTTT
-,TRBV28,14,TRBJ1-2,few,CASSTLSSSYGYTF,TGTGCCAGCAGTACGCTTTCCAGCAGCTATGGCTACACCTTC
-,TRBV6-2/TRBV6-3,16,TRBJ2-4,few,CASSYRGAPGKNIQYF,TGTGCCAGCAGCTATCGGGGGGCGCCGGGCAAAAACATTCAGTACTTC
-,TRBV20-1,16,TRBJ1-5,-,CSARPLSGVRDQPQHF,TGCAGTGCTAGGCCCCTTAGCGGGGTCAGAGATCAGCCCCAGCATTTT
-,TRBV5-4,14,TRBJ2-7,-,CASSRTGLENEQYF,TGTGCCAGCAGCCGGACGGGACTTGAGAACGAGCAGTACTTC
-,TRBV29-1,11,TRBJ1-1,once,CSVGRGTEAFF,TGCAGCGTTGGTCGCGGCACTGAAGCTTTCTTT
TRBD2,TRBV2,19,TRBJ2-4,-,CASSELEQELAGGDNIQYF,TGTGCCAGCAGTGAGTTGGAGCAAGAACTAGCGGGAGGCGATAACATTCAGTACTTC
-,TRBV19,13,TRBJ1-6,few,CASRDRNDSPLHF,TGTGCCAGCCGGGACCGCAACGATTCACCCCTCCACTTT
TRBD2,TRBV7-2,17,TRBJ2-1,-,CASSLGTSGPANNEQFF,TGTGCCAGCAGCTTGGGGACTAGCGGTCCCGCTAACAATGAGCAGTTCTTC
-,TRBV12-3/TRBV12-4,12,TRBJ1-1,few,CASSLETGTAFF,TGTGCCAGCAGTTTGGAGACAGGTACGGCTTTCTTT
-,TRBV19,18,TRBJ2-6,many,CASSIVGQGRPGANVLTF,TGTGCCAGTAGTATAGTCGGCCAGGGGAGGCCTGGGGCCAACGTCCTGACTTTC
TRBD2,TRBV19,18,TRBJ2-7,-,CASSIKAGGPAKIYEQYF,TGTGCCAGTAGTATAAAAGCGGGAGGGCCCGCGAAAATCTACGAGCAGTACTTC
-,TRBV4-1,16,TRBJ2-7,-,CASSQEKGDISYEQYF,TGCGCCAGCAGCCAAGAAAAGGGGGACATCTCCTACGAGCAGTACTTC
TRBD1,TRBV7-2,20,TRBJ2-6,-,CASSSFGPGQITSGANVLTF,TGTGCCAGCAGCTCCTTTGGGCCGGGACAGATTACCTCTGGGGCCAACGTCCTGACTTTC
-,TRBV20-1,14,TRBJ2-3,few,CSARDGTSTDTQYF,TGCAGTGCTAGGGACGGGACTAGCACAGATACGCAGTATTTT
-,TRBV29-1,15,TRBJ1-3,-,CSVRYSGSSGNTIYF,TGCAGCGTTCGATATTCCGGGTCTTCTGGAAACACCATATATTTT
-,TRBV7-2,14,TRBJ2-7,-,CASSPRTGAHEQYF,TGTGCCAGCAGCCCGAGGACGGGCGCCCACGAGCAGTACTTC
-,TRBV29-1,13,TRBJ2-7,-,CSVDLRAGDEQYF,TGCAGCGTTGACCTTAGGGCAGGGGACGAGCAGTACTTC
-,TRBV20-1,15,TRBJ1-6,many,CSATRENHYNSPLHF,TGCAGTGCTACTAGGGAGAATCACTATAATTCACCCCTCCACTTT
-,TRBV7-6,17,TRBJ2-3,-,CASIPSLDGMRTDTQYF,TGTGCCAGCATCCCGTCACTAGATGGTATGCGAACAGATACGCAGTATTTT
-,TRBV27,11,TRBJ2-5,-,CASSPRGTQYF,TGTGCCAGCAGTCCCCGAGGGACCCAGTACTTC
-,TRBV13,15,TRBJ2-1,-,CASSLPRALANEQFF,TGTGCCAGCAGCCTACCGCGAGCCCTAGCCAATGAGCAGTTCTTC
-,TRBV7-9,15,TRBJ1-2,-,CASSLDGQPYYGYTF,TGTGCCAGCAGCTTAGATGGACAGCCTTACTATGGCTACACCTTC
-,TRBV24-1,13,TRBJ2-3,many,CATSPGDTDTQYF,TGTGCCACCAGTCCGGGAGACACAGATACGCAGTATTTT
-,TRBV5-1,15,TRBJ1-1,many,CASSLEGTTFAEAFF,TGCGCCAGCAGCTTGGAGGGGACGACCTTTGCTGAAGCTTTCTTT
TRBD1,TRBV7-3,15,TRBJ1-1,-,CASSQFGTGFTEAFF,TGTGCCAGCAGCCAATTCGGGACAGGGTTCACTGAAGCTTTCTTT
TRBD1,TRBV27,20,TRBJ1-6,-,CASSLYFTGTGGVTESPLHF,TGTGCCAGCAGTTTATACTTCACCGGGACAGGGGGCGTCACGGAGTCACCCCTCCACTTT
-,TRBV7-2,13,TRBJ1-3,-,CASSLDGRNTIYF,TGTGCCAGCAGCTTGGACGGAAGAAACACCATATATTTT
TRBD1,TRBV19,12,TRBJ2-5,-,CASMDRAETQYF,TGTGCCAGTATGGACAGGGCAGAGACCCAGTACTTC
-,TRBV6-6,12,TRBJ1-1,many,CASSPGTPEAFF,TGTGCCAGCAGCCCCGGGACACCCGAAGCTTTCTTT
TRBD1,TRBV29-1,13,TRBJ1-2,many,CSVEAGDSYGYTF,TGCAGCGTTGAAGCCGGGGACAGCTATGGCTACACCTTC
TRBD2,TRBV10-2,15,TRBJ2-3,many,CASSETSGSSDTQYF,TGCGCCAGCAGTGAAACTAGCGGATCGTCAGATACGCAGTATTTT